This TCR beta chain was recovered during a study of T-cell reconstitution after alpha-beta-depleted transplantation in children (dated by TCRdb to the mid-2010s). With regard to the full study: Using TCR repertoire profiling, the study followed T-cell immune reconstitution in a quantitative way in children after TCRalphabeta/CD19-depleted allogeneic hematopoietic cell transplantation.

The CDR3 measures 14 amino acids from cysteine to phenylalanine. Of all the DNA, just the CDR3 is kept, 42 bases in frame from base 1. Reading the germline V gene gives CDR1 SQVTM and CDR2 ANQGSEA. V and J lose 4 bases and 0 bases, and a span of 10 bases separates them. This clonotype has ten or more counts. Which antigen it targets is not known. Per-base quality was not reported, and no clone a single base away is much larger than it. Libraries were made using PCR. These reads were obtained on an Illumina HiSeq 2500. To normalize quantification of the TCRbeta repertoire, the TCR libraries were built with molecular barcoding that relied on unique molecular identifiers. TCRdb reprocessed the public reads (quality trimming at Q25 with fastp, clone calling with MiXCR) and kept in-frame beta chains. Rows with a matching CDR3 protein are joined into one entry that keeps the most common DNA and genes. The sample table lists 350,000 to 450,000 distinct CDR3 sequences, roughly 20% of them with a count of one. 3% to 4% of the sample is held by the ten biggest clonotypes.

This material consisted of PBMCs from the stem cell graft donor, taken from the stem cell graft. The source of this sequence is a human donor who donated a stem cell graft to a child with acute myeloid leukemia. The receptor chain draws on TRBV29-1 and TRBJ2-1; the D segment cannot be called with confidence. The sequenced DNA: TGCAGCGTTGGGCCCCAGAGCTCCTACAATGAGCAGTTCTTC. This sequence encodes CSVGPQSSYNEQFF.